These 7 T cell receptor beta chains originate from one sample sequenced in a study of response to subunit inactivated influenza vaccine. MiXCR, run by TCRdb on the RT-PCR reads, gives a single entry per CDR3 protein. The sample lists about 540,000 distinct CDR3 sequences; 20% to 25% were seen once. The same data also went into a second study, on T cells expressing NK-cell markers. In that study: UMI-tagged 5'RACE template switching yielded the TCR beta cDNA.

This material consisted of CD4+ T cells sorted from PBMCs, taken 11 to 12 days after vaccination. These receptors came from a man aged 50 to 59 who received an inactivated influenza vaccine.

This chain connects TRBV5-1 to TRBJ1-5; TRBD1 aligns across 8 bases. This CDR3 contains 16 residues. Losses at the gene ends were 1 base for V and 6 bases for J; bases not matched to a gene: 9. Per germline, CDR1 SGHRS and CDR2 YFSETQ. The DNA of the CDR3 is TGCGCCAGCAGCTTGACCTTTGCAGGGGGCGGTCAGCCCCAGCATTTT. It codes for CASSLTFAGGGQPQHF.

The CDR3 bases are TGTGCCAGCAGCTTAGAAGGACCCGGGATTGTGGATACGCAGTATTTT. Amino acids: CASSLEGPGIVDTQYF. This rearrangement joins TRBV7-8 to TRBJ2-3; maybe TRBD2 (5 bases). The CDR3 spans 16 residues. Germline-derived CDR1 and CDR2 are SGHVS and FQNEAQ. V lost 1 base to trimming and J lost 6 bases, with 17 bases between them. Combining the CDR3 with reference TRBV7-8 and TRBJ2-3 gives the whole variable domain GAGVSQSPRYKVAKRGQDVALRCDPISGHVSLFWYQQALGQGPEFLTYFQNEAQLDKSGLPSDRFFAERPEGSVSTLKIQRTQQEDSAVYLCASSLEGPGIVDTQYFGPGTRLTVL.

This clonotype was detected only a few times. The chain recombines TRBV20-1 with TRBJ2-1; TRBD2 aligns across 11 bases. V gave up 0 bases and J gave up 8 bases; unmatched junction bases: 6. This CDR3 has 15 residues. CDR1 and CDR2 (germline): DFQATT, SNEGSKA (reference sequence). The CDR3 DNA reads as TGCAGTGCTAGAGATAGGCTAGCGGGAGGATATGAGCAGTTCTTC. Its protein product is CSARDRLAGGYEQFF.

The J gene is TRBJ2-7, the V gene TRBV25-1; D possibly matches TRBD1 or TRBD2 (5 bases each). CDR1 and CDR2 from the germline V gene are MGHDK and SYGVNS. The ends were cut back, 3 bases at V and 4 bases at J, with 22 bases in the middle. The CDR3 extends over 17 amino acids. This chain's CDR3 is CASSDSTLMTGQYEQYF. DNA of the CDR3: TGTGCCAGCAGTGATTCGACACTCATGACGGGGCAGTACGAGCAGTACTTC.

This clonotype turned up a few times. This chain connects TRBV20-1 to TRBJ2-5; 9 nucleotides agree with TRBD2. The CDR3 spans 17 residues. The germline CDR1 and CDR2 sequences are DFQATT and SNEGSKA (reference sequence). Trimming removed 6 bases from V and 0 bases from J; junction bases left unmatched: 14. The CDR3, as DNA: TGCAGTGCCTTGTCGGGGGCTAGCGGGACAAACCAAGAGACCCAGTACTTC. The encoded protein is CSALSGASGTNQETQYF.

The CDR3 sequence: CASSYLDRRYGYTF. CDR3 bases: TGTGCCAGCAGTTACCTGGACAGGAGGTATGGCTACACCTTC. The rearrangement joins TRBV6-2 or TRBV6-3 to TRBJ1-2; TRBD1 agrees at 7 bases. J was trimmed by 5 bases and V by 2 bases; bases with no gene match: 5. The CDR3 sequence is 14 residues long. The V gene's germline CDR1 is MNHEY and CDR2 SVGEGT.

This clonotype was seen just once. The chain recombines TRBV3-1 with TRBJ2-7, with D tentatively TRBD1 or TRBD2 (5 bases each). The CDR3 contains 12 residues. V was pared by 1 base and J by 8 bases, with 9 bases between. CDR1 is LGHDT and CDR2 is YNNKEL in the germline V gene (reference sequence). The DNA of the CDR3 is TGTGCCAGCAGCCAAGTCAGGGACCAGCAGTACTTC. This sequence encodes CASSQVRDQQYF.